This T cell receptor (beta chain) was recorded in a study of OX40 agonist ivuxolimab in advanced cancers. The ends were cut back, 9 bases at V and 3 bases at J, with 18 bases in the middle. Looked up from germline, CDR1 is ENHRY and CDR2 is SYGVKD. The CDR3 runs 15 residues. This clone is a singleton in its sample. Clones were read by immunoSEQ multiplex PCR, and TCRdb kept only the in-frame ones, dropping some. The data contain tens of thousands of clones, about 81% of them seen just once; the ten biggest clones take up roughly 7%. This material consisted of CD4+ or CD8+ T cells sorted from blood, taken in a trial of the OX40 agonist ivuxolimab. The V call is TRBV10-3, the J call TRBJ2-1, with D perhaps TRBD1 (6 bases). This receptor was obtained from an adult with an advanced solid tumor such as melanoma, head and neck, liver or kidney cancer. CDR3 loop: CAIRQVGEGYNEQFF. As DNA, the CDR3 is TGTGCCATACGACAGGTTGGTGAGGGCTACAATGAGCAGTTCTTC.